One and the same sample provided the 10 T cell receptor beta chains below, sequenced in a study of EBV T-cell therapy then PD-1 blockade in nasopharyngeal carcinoma. Data came from immunoSEQ multiplex PCR; TCRdb stores just in-frame clones and leaves some out. The repertoire includes about 23,000 clones, over 75% of them detected once, and roughly 28% sits in the top ten. Treatment specified: AdE1-LMPpoly-expanded autologous EBV-specific T-cell therapy followed by anti-PD-1 nivolumab. No antigen has been assigned to these receptors. Sample: CD8+ T cells from blood, taken between days 55 and 70 from a patient whose treatment included autologous EBV-specific T cells and nivolumab. All receptors come from a man aged 35 to 55 with nasopharyngeal carcinoma.

The chain combines TRBV5-1 with TRBJ2-1; 12 bases agree with TRBD1. This CDR3 is built from 17 residues. Trimming cost V 0 bases and J 8 bases; bases outside gene matches: 9. Per the germline V gene, CDR1 is SGHRS and CDR2 is YFSETQ. The CDR3 spells CASSLAHRDRGRDEQFF. In DNA, the CDR3 is TGCGCCAGCAGCTTGGCCCACCGGGACAGGGGGCGTGATGAGCAGTTCTTC.

The rearrangement uses TRBV5-5 and TRBJ2-7; D ambiguous. In germline, CDR1 is SGHKS, CDR2 YYEKEE (reference sequence). The V and J ends lost 1 base and 2 bases respectively, with 10 bases between them. CDR3 size: 14 residues. The CDR3 bases are TGTGCCAGCAGCTTGTCCGAGCCAACCTACGAGCAGTACTTC. This encodes CASSLSEPTYEQYF.

V gene TRBV4-1 combines with J gene TRBJ1-6; 10 bases are a match to TRBD1. V trimming: 3 bases; J trimming: 10 bases; junction bases outside the gene matches: 6. The germline V gene has CDR1 MGHRA and CDR2 YSYEKL. The CDR3 has 15 residues. Here the CDR3 DNA reads TGCGCCAGCAGCCACCGACAGGGGGCAAGGTCACCCCTCCACTTT. Its translation is CASSHRQGARSPLHF.

The chain has TRBV7-8 and TRBJ2-7; D is uncertain. In germline, CDR1 is SGHVS, CDR2 FQNEAQ. The V end lost 3 bases, the J end lost 3 bases, and 6 bases lay between the germline ends. This CDR3 has 12 amino acids. CDR3 loop: CASSFNVYEQYF. CDR3 in DNA: TGTGCCAGCAGCTTCAACGTCTACGAGCAGTACTTC.

The chain employs TRBV5-5 and TRBJ2-3; D perhaps matches TRBD1 (6 bases). V was cut by 4 bases and J by 6 bases, with 18 bases left in between. Germline values: CDR1 SGHKS, CDR2 YYEKEE (reference sequence). The CDR3 runs to 15 residues. DNA for the CDR3: TGTGCCAGCAGCCCGGATGGACAGTCTTATGATACGCAGTATTTT. Its translation is CASSPDGQSYDTQYF.

In nucleotides, the CDR3 is TGTGCCACCATCCTAGCGGGGGTGGGTGAGCAGTTCTTC. Amino acid sequence: CATILAGVGEQFF. The rearrangement joins TRBV25-1 to TRBJ2-1; TRBD2 matches at 10 bases. The CDR3 contains 13 residues. The germline gives CDR1 MGHDK, CDR2 SYGVNS. V dropped 10 bases and J dropped 9; count of bases not matched to a gene: 9.

The chain combines TRBV9 with TRBJ2-3; possibly TRBD1 for D (5 bases). The CDR3 runs to 16 residues. The germline gives CDR1 SGDLS, CDR2 YYNGEE. Trimming shortened V by 0 bases and J by 0 bases, and 11 bases separated the two germline ends. DNA for the CDR3: TGTGCCAGCAGCGTAGTCTCAGGGTCTAGCACAGATACGCAGTATTTT. As protein: CASSVVSGSSTDTQYF.

V is TRBV4-1 and J is TRBJ2-6; D gene ambiguous. Germline CDR1 is MGHRA and CDR2 is YSYEKL. V gave up 0 bases and J gave up 0 bases, with 9 bases separating them. This CDR3 has 17 residues. The CDR3 DNA is TGCGCCAGCAGCCAAGACCAAAAGGGCTCTGGGGCCAACGTCCTGACTTTC. As protein: CASSQDQKGSGANVLTF.

The V gene is TRBV6-4, the J gene TRBJ2-3; D might be TRBD1 (6 bases). Per the germline V gene, CDR1 is MRHNA and CDR2 is SNTAGT. CDR3 length: 14 amino acids. With 2 bases removed from V and 4 bases from J, the gap between germline ends came to 10 bases. CDR3 DNA: TGTGCCAGCAGTGACGGGACAAACGCAGATACGCAGTATTTT. This translates into CASSDGTNADTQYF.

This rearrangement joins TRBV24-1 to TRBJ2-1, with TRBD2 as a possible D gene (6 bases). Germline values: CDR1 KGHDR, CDR2 SFDVKD. V lost 6 bases, J lost 0 bases, and 17 bases lay in between. CDR3 length: 17 residues. CDR3 DNA: TGTGCCACCAGTCCACGGGGGAACCCCATCTCCTACAATGAGCAGTTCTTC. Translated, it gives CATSPRGNPISYNEQFF.